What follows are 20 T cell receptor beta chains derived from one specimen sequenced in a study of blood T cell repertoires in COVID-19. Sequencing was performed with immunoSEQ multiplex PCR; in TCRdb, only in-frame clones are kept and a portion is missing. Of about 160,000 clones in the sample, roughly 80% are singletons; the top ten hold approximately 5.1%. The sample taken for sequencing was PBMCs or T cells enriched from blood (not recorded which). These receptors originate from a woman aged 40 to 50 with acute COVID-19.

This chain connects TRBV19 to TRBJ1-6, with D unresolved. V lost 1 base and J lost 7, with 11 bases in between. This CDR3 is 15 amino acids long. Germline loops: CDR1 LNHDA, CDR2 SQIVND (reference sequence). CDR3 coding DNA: TGTGCCAGTAGTATAGGCCCGGGGTACAATTCACCCCTCCACTTT. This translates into CASSIGPGYNSPLHF. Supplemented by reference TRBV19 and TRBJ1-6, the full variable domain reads DGGITQSPKYLFRKEGQNVTLSCEQNLNHDAMYWYRQDPGQGLRLIYYSQIVNDFQKGDIAEGYSVSREKKESFPLTVTSAQKNPTAFYLCASSIGPGYNSPLHFGNGTRLTVT.

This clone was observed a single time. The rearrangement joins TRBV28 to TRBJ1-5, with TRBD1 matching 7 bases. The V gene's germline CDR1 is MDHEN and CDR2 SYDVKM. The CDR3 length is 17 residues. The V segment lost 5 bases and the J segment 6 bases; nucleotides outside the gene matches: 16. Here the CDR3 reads CASSLRGGTVYVQPQHF. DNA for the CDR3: TGTGCCAGCAGTCTAAGAGGAGGGACAGTGTATGTTCAGCCCCAGCATTTT.

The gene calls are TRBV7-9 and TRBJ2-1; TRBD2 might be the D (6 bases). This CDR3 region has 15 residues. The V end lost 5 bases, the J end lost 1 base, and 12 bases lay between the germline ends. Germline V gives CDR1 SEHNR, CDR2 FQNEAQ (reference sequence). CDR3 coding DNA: TGTGCCAGCAGCGCGAGACTAGGGTCCTACAATGAGCAGTTCTTC. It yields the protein CASSARLGSYNEQFF.

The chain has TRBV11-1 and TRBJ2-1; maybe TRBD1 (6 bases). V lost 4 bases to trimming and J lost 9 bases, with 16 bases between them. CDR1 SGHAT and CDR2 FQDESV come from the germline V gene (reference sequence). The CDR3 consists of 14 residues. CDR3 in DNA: TGTGCCAGCAGCTATCCGGGACAAGTTACTGAGCAGTTCTTC. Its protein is CASSYPGQVTEQFF.

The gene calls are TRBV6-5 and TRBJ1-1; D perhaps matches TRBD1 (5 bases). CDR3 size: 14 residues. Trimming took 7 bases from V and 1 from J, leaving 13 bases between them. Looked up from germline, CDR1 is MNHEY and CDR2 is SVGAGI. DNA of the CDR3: TGTGCCAGCAAGATGGGACTTTCGAACACTGAAGCTTTCTTT. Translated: CASKMGLSNTEAFF.

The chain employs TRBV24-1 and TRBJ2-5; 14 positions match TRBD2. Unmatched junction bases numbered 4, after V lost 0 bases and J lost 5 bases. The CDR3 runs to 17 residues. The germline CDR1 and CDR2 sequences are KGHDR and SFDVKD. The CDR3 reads CATSDLGTSGSRETQYF. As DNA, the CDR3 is TGTGCCACCAGTGATTTGGGGACTAGCGGGAGTAGGGAGACCCAGTACTTC.

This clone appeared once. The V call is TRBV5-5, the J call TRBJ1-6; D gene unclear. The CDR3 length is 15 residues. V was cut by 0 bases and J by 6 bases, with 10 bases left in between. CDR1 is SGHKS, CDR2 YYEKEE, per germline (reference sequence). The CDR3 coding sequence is TGTGCCAGCAGCTTGGCGCCCCCAGTTAATTCACCCCTCCACTTT. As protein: CASSLAPPVNSPLHF.

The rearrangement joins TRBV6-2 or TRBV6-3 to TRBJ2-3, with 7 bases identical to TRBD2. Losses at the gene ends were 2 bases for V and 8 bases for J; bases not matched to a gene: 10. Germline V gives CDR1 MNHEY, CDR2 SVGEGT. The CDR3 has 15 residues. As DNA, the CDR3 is TGTGCCAGCAGTTACCTGGCGGGAGAGGGTCCTACGCAGTATTTT. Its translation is CASSYLAGEGPTQYF.

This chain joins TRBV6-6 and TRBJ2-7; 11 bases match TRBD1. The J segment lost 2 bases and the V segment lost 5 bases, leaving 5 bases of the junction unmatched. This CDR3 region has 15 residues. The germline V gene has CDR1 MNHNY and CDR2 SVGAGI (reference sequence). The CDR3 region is CASSGQGASTYEQYF. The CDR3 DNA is TGTGCCAGCAGTGGACAGGGGGCCAGTACCTACGAGCAGTACTTC.

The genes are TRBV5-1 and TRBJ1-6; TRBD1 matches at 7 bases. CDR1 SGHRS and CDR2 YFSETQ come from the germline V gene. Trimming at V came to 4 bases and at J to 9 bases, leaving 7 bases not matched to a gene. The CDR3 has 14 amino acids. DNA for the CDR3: TGCGCCAGCAGCCTGGGACAGTGGTCTTCACCCCTCCACTTT. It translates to CASSLGQWSSPLHF.

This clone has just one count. Here the CDR3 DNA reads TGTGCCAGCCGACAAGACAGTGGTGCAGTGAACACTGAAGCTTTCTTT. This codes for CASRQDSGAVNTEAFF. The chain employs TRBV6-4 and TRBJ1-1, with D maybe TRBD1 (5 bases). CDR1 is MRHNA, CDR2 SNTAGT, per germline. CDR3 length equals 16 residues. The V and J ends lost 8 bases and 0 bases respectively, with 19 bases between them.

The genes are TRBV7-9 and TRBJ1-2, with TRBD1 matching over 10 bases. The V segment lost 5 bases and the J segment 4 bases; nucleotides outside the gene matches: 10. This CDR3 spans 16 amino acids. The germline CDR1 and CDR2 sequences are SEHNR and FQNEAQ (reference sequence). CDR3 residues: CASSPLRDRGLYGYTF. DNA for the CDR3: TGTGCCAGCAGCCCGTTAAGGGACAGGGGCCTCTATGGCTACACCTTC.

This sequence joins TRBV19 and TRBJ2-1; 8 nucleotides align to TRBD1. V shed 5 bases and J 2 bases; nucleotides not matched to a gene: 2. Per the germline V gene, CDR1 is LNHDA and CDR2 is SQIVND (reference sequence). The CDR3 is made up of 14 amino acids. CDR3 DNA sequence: TGTGCCAGTAGTGTACAGGGGGCCTACAATGAGCAGTTCTTC. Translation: CASSVQGAYNEQFF.

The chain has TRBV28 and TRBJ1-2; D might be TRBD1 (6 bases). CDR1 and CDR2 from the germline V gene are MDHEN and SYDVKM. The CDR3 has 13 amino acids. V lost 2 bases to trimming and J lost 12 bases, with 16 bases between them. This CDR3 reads CASSLHTGPGHTF. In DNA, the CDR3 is TGTGCCAGCAGTTTACACACAGGGCCCGGCCACACCTTC.

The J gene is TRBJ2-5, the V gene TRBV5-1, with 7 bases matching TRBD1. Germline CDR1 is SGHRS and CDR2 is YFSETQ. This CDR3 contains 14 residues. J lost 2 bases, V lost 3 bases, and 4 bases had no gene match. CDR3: CASSSGTVQETQYF. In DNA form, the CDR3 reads TGCGCCAGCAGCTCCGGGACAGTACAAGAGACCCAGTACTTC.

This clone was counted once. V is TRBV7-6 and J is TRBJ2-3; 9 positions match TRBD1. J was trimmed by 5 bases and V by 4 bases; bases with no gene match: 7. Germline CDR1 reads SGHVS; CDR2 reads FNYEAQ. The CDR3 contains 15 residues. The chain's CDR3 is CASSSRDRAIDTQYF. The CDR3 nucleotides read TGTGCCAGCAGCTCCCGGGACAGGGCCATAGATACGCAGTATTTT. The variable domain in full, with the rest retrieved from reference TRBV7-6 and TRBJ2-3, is GAGVSQSPRYKVTKRGQDVALRCDPISGHVSLYWYRQALGQGPEFLTYFNYEAQQDKSGLPNDRFSAERPEGSISTLTIQRTEQRDSAMYRCASSSRDRAIDTQYFGPGTRLTVL.

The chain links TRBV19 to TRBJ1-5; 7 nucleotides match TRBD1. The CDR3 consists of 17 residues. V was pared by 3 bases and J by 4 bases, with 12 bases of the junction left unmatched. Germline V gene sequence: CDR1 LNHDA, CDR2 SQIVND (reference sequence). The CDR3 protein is CASSIPGTVKINQPQHF. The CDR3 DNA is TGTGCCAGTAGTATTCCTGGGACAGTTAAGATTAATCAGCCCCAGCATTTT.

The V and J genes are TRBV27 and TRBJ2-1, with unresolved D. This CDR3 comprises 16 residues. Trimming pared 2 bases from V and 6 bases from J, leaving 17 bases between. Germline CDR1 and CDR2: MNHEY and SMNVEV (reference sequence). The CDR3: CASSLGYTLRGNEQFF. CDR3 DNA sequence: TGTGCCAGCAGTTTAGGATACACCCTAAGAGGCAATGAGCAGTTCTTC.

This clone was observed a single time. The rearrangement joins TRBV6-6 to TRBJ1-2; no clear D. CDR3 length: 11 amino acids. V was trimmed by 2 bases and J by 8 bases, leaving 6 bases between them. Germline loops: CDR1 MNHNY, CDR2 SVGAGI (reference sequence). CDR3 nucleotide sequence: TGTGCCAGCAGTTACAGGGAGGGCTACACCTTC. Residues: CASSYREGYTF.

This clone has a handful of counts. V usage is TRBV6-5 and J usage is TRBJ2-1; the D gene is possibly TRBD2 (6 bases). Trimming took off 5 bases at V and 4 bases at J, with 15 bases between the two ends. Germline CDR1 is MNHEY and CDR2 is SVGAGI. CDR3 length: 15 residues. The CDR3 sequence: CASSHGEAGYNEQFF. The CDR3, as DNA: TGTGCCAGCAGTCACGGGGAGGCGGGGTACAATGAGCAGTTCTTC.